This T cell receptor beta chain was obtained from a study of identical twins (dated by TCRdb to the mid-2010s). In the study overall: The study deep-sequenced TCR alpha and beta repertoires from monozygotic twins, unrelated adults of various ages and cord blood to test whether fetal clonotypes persist. To rule out contamination, replicate twin experiments were performed at different times with different library preparation protocols.

The germline V gene gives CDR1 as MDHEN and CDR2 as SYDVKM. The CDR3 covers 16 residues, taking in both the cysteine and the phenylalanine. Only the CDR3 part of the read is kept: 48 bases, read in frame from the first base. Ends trimmed: V by 3 bases, J by 5 bases; bases unmatched to a gene: 10. The paper's findings and limits, for the study overall: In beta out-of-frame sequences, excess twin sharing was weaker, because having fewer shared sequences lowered the signal-to-noise ratio. Fewer insertions were carried by abundant cord blood beta clonotypes; a weaker similar trend was observed in young adult naive repertoires, while no such trend was observed in memory repertoires. Out-of-frame TCR alpha sequences shared between twins showed an excess of low generation-probability sequences compared with coincidental sharing between unrelated individuals. Invariant T cells such as MAIT and iNKT could partly confound zero-insertion analyses, though diverse VJ usage argued against this for most clonotypes. Because the same donors could not be followed over many years, the conclusions relied on cross-sectional statistical analysis. Out-of-frame TCR alpha sharing in monozygotic twins was systematically underestimated by recombination models, whereas sharing between unrelated individuals was in agreement with the recombination models.

All donors were healthy Caucasians. Worth noting for this clonotype: Its antigen has not been determined. Base qualities are not at hand, and no much larger clone is one base apart.

Library method: 5' RACE. Sequenced using an Illumina HiSeq 2000. A universal primer binding site was introduced by template switching, and a unique molecular identifier was present in the final cDNA, enabling accurate counting of TCR cDNA molecules. Specific primers in the conserved constant-segment region were used to synthesize first-strand cDNA for TCR alpha and beta chains. To control for contamination, each cDNA library was double barcoded with a SMART-Mk sample barcode plus Illumina barcodes. Two successive PCR steps introduced TruSeq adapter sequences along with Illumina sample barcodes. The TCR alpha and beta cDNA libraries were sequenced on the Illumina HiSeq platform using custom primers. As for the authors' bioinformatics: Raw reads were processed with MiGEC to extract unique molecular identifiers, and MiXCR was used to determine CDR3 positions. For each individual, recombination models were inferred using an EM algorithm with the repgenHMM and IGoR tools. Shared clonotype analysis was performed with the tcR package in R, normalizing sharing by the product of cloneset sizes. To study raw recombination free of thymic and clonal selection effects, out-of-frame nonproductive sequences were analyzed. TCRdb reanalyzed the raw reads on its own, using fastp at Q25 for trimming and MiXCR for clone calling, and kept in-frame beta chains. CDR3 protein duplicates are merged, each entry listing the most common genes and DNA. The V and J calls come from TCRdb's annotation, not from the publication. This sample gives 1.5 million to 2 million distinct CDR3 sequences in total; roughly a third of them show up just once. The ten biggest clones cover 0.25% to 0.3% of the sample.

The clonotype originates from a newborn girl in good health. The sequence links TRBV28 to TRBJ2-1; TRBD2 matches 7 bases in the middle. Specimen: cord blood. The DNA is as follows: TGTGCCAGCAGTTTGTGGGGCGGGAGAAGGAACAATGAGCAGTTCTTC. The resulting protein is CASSLWGGRRNNEQFF.